This T cell receptor (beta chain) was captured by sequencing in a study of T cell responses to AZD1222 COVID-19 vaccine. The study, taken as a whole, reports: Possibly, clonal diversity was underestimated; donors were largely white British and included more females.

Generated by immunoSEQ multiplex PCR, the TCRdb table keeps only in-frame clones and is missing some. This sample has about 120,000 clones, with approximately 86% found just once. Worth noting for this clone: Its cognate antigen is unknown.

The sequencing here drew on peripheral blood, taken on day 0 of AZD1222 vaccination. The TCR comes from an adult in good health.

The CDR3 nucleotides are TGCGCCAGCAGCGCCGCGGGAGGTGCTAACTATGGCTACACCTTC. This sequence encodes CASSAAGGANYGYTF. This chain uses TRBV4-3 with TRBJ1-2; D uncertain. From germline, CDR1 is LGHNA and CDR2 YSLEER. V lost 5 bases and J lost 0, with 13 bases in between. CDR3 size: 15 residues.